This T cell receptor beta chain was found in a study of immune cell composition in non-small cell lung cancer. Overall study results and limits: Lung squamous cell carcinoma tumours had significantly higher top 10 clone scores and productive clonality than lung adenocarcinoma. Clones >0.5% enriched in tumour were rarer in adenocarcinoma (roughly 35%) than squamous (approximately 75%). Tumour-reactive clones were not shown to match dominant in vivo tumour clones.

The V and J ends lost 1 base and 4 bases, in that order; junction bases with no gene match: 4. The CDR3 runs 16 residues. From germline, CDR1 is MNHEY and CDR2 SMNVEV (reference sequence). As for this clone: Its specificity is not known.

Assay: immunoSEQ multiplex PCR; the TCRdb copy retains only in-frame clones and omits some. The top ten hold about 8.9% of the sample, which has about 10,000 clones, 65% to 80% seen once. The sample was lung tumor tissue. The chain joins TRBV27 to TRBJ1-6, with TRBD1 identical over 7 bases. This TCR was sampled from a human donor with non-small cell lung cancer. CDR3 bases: TGTGCCAGCAGTTTATTCACAGGGGAATATAATTCACCCCTCCACTTT. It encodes CASSLFTGEYNSPLHF.